Listed below are T cell receptor beta chains from one sample, sequenced in a study of CD8+ T cells in alopecia areata. Data came from immunoSEQ multiplex PCR; TCRdb stores just in-frame clones and leaves some out. The sample includes approximately 98,000 clones, 55% to 70% of them seen just once. Sequenced input: NKG2D-low CD8+ T cells sorted from blood. The receptors were gathered from a human donor with alopecia areata. The CDR3 runs from the conserved cysteine through the conserved F or W. The D gene is left open where the match is weak. Rows give clone size only sometimes, using once, few, many, or a class for an expanded clone.

D,size,J,V,CDR3,DNA
-,many,TRBJ1-1,TRBV25-1,CASSPIMMGENTEAFF,TGTGCCAGCAGCCCGATAATGATGGGCGAGAACACTGAAGCTTTCTTT
-,few,TRBJ1-1,TRBV28,CASTLDTGRTEAFF,TGTGCCAGCACCCTGGACACTGGGAGGACTGAAGCTTTCTTT
TRBD2,-,TRBJ2-7,TRBV13,CASSLRGSGRYEQYF,TGTGCCAGCAGCCTGCGTGGTAGCGGGAGATACGAGCAGTACTTC
TRBD1,-,TRBJ2-1,TRBV6-5,CASSGTTGLDEQFF,TGTGCCAGCAGTGGTACGACAGGGCTCGATGAGCAGTTCTTC
-,-,TRBJ1-1,TRBV2,CASSQHTANTEAFF,TGTGCCAGCAGTCAACATACGGCGAACACTGAAGCTTTCTTT
-,-,TRBJ2-3,TRBV6-1,CASSDTQYF,TGTGCCAGCTCGGATACGCAGTATTTT
-,-,TRBJ2-7,TRBV4-1,CASSQDLGPQYF,TGCGCCAGCAGCCAAGATCTAGGCCCGCAGTACTTC
-,-,TRBJ2-1,TRBV12-5,CASGFKSSGEQFF,TGTGCTAGTGGTTTCAAGAGCAGCGGCGAGCAGTTCTTC
-,-,TRBJ2-7,TRBV13,CASSQGSYEQYF,TGTGCCAGCAGCCAGGGGTCCTACGAGCAGTACTTC
TRBD2,-,TRBJ2-4,TRBV2,CASSEAVVAGEGFIQYF,TGTGCCAGCAGTGAGGCCGTCGTAGCGGGAGAGGGGTTCATTCAGTACTTC
-,-,TRBJ2-7,TRBV14,CASSLRDGLYEQYF,TGTGCCAGCAGCCTCCGGGACGGCCTCTACGAGCAGTACTTC
TRBD2,-,TRBJ2-1,TRBV13,CASSSPGTSGYNEQFF,TGTGCCAGCAGCTCCCCCGGGACTAGCGGCTACAATGAGCAGTTCTTC
-,once,TRBJ2-3,TRBV4-1,CASSQVEGSTDTQYF,TGCGCCAGCAGCCAAGTCGAAGGCAGTACAGATACGCAGTATTTT
TRBD2,few,TRBJ2-1,TRBV19,CASSTWASGGNEQFF,TGTGCCAGTAGTACCTGGGCTAGCGGAGGCAATGAGCAGTTCTTC
-,once,TRBJ1-1,TRBV25-1,CASRGGGAFF,TGTGCCAGCAGGGGCGGAGGAGCTTTCTTT
-,once,TRBJ2-3,TRBV27,CASSGGPIDTQYF,TGTGCCAGCTCCGGGGGCCCGATAGATACGCAGTATTTT
-,few,TRBJ1-2,TRBV29-1,CSVVPIQSSGGYTF,TGCAGCGTTGTCCCTATTCAGTCCTCCGGTGGCTACACCTTC
-,-,TRBJ2-1,TRBV7-9,CASTQTHNEQFF,TGTGCCAGCACCCAAACGCACAATGAGCAGTTCTTC
TRBD2,once,TRBJ2-1,TRBV11-2,CASKRGTSGNNEQFF,TGTGCCAGCAAGAGGGGGACTAGCGGGAACAATGAGCAGTTCTTC
TRBD1,-,TRBJ2-2,TRBV10-3,CAISGPGQGLTGELFF,TGTGCCATCAGTGGACCGGGACAGGGGCTCACCGGGGAGCTGTTTTTT
TRBD1,-,TRBJ1-1,TRBV4-1,CASSPTGGEDTEAFF,TGCGCCAGCAGCCCGACAGGGGGCGAGGACACTGAAGCTTTCTTT
-,-,TRBJ1-1,TRBV27,CASSFTRGRNTEAFF,TGTGCCAGCAGTTTCACCAGGGGTCGCAACACTGAAGCTTTCTTT
-,once,TRBJ2-7,TRBV11-2,CASSLVGGPYEQYF,TGTGCCAGCAGCTTAGTAGGGGGTCCCTACGAGCAGTACTTC
-,-,TRBJ1-1,TRBV15,CATSIISPNTEAFF,TGTGCCACCAGCATAATTTCACCGAACACTGAAGCTTTCTTT
TRBD1,-,TRBJ2-3,TRBV7-8,CASSLSGTGSDTQYF,TGTGCCAGCAGCTTATCGGGGACAGGGTCGGATACGCAGTATTTT
-,-,TRBJ2-1,TRBV2,CASMARVDEQFF,TGTGCCAGCATGGCCCGGGTGGATGAGCAGTTCTTC
TRBD1,-,TRBJ2-2,TRBV5-6,CASSFGTAGELFF,TGTGCCAGCAGCTTCGGGACAGCCGGGGAGCTGTTTTTT
-,-,TRBJ2-3,TRBV28,CASTGPRADTQYF,TGTGCCAGCACGGGCCCTCGGGCCGATACGCAGTATTTT
TRBD2,-,TRBJ2-7,TRBV29-1,CSVGGLAGSYEQYF,TGCAGCGTTGGAGGGCTAGCGGGATCCTACGAGCAGTACTTC
-,-,TRBJ2-3,TRBV6-1,CASSRSDTQYF,TGTGCCAGCAGCCGCTCAGATACGCAGTATTTT
TRBD2,-,TRBJ2-1,TRBV11-2,CASSGQPGLVNEQFF,TGTGCCAGCAGCGGACAACCGGGACTAGTCAATGAGCAGTTCTTC
TRBD1,few,TRBJ2-7,TRBV25-1,CASSPGQGIYEQYF,TGTGCCAGCAGTCCGGGACAGGGGATCTACGAGCAGTACTTC
-,few,TRBJ2-5,TRBV7-9,CASSSPGSEETQYF,TGTGCCAGCAGCTCCCCTGGTTCCGAAGAGACCCAGTACTTC
-,-,TRBJ2-3,TRBV6-6,CASSYLAAASTDTQYF,TGTGCCAGCAGTTACTTGGCGGCAGCTAGCACAGATACGCAGTATTTT
TRBD1,-,TRBJ1-2,TRBV6-1,CARPPGQGAWGYTF,TGTGCCAGACCTCCTGGACAGGGGGCTTGGGGCTACACCTTC
TRBD2,-,TRBJ2-3,TRBV27,CASSLVASGRTDTQYF,TGTGCCAGCAGTTTAGTGGCTAGCGGGAGAACAGATACGCAGTATTTT
-,-,TRBJ2-1,TRBV2,CASSVFDSSSYNEQFF,TGTGCCAGCAGTGTGTTCGACTCTAGCTCCTACAATGAGCAGTTCTTC